The rows below give T cell receptor beta chains drawn from one sample of a study of blood T cells in healthy people across ages. TCRdb fed the 5' RACE reads into MiXCR, producing one record per CDR3 protein. Here the sample spans about 1 million distinct CDR3 sequences, roughly 45% being singletons. Sequencing input: blood. These receptors were taken from a woman aged 55-69 years in good health. The CDR3 runs from the conserved cysteine through the conserved F or W. D genes are given only for firm matches. Clone sizes are given selectively: once, few, many, or a class where the clone is expanded.

cdr3_length j_call d_call clone_size v_call cdr3_aa cdr3_nt
16 TRBJ2-4 . . TRBV10-3 CAISERTGLAKNIQYF TGTGCCATCAGTGAGCGTACAGGGTTAGCCAAAAACATTCAGTACTTC
16 TRBJ2-1 TRBD1 . TRBV3-1 CASSQVTGGSWNEQFF TGTGCCAGCAGCCAGGTCACAGGGGGCTCGTGGAATGAGCAGTTCTTC
12 TRBJ2-4 TRBD2 . TRBV6-5 CASSGLAGDKYF TGTGCCAGCAGTGGGCTAGCGGGAGATAAGTACTTC
15 TRBJ2-3 . . TRBV5-1 CASSLDVVMPDTQYF TGCGCCAGCAGCTTGGACGTAGTTATGCCAGATACGCAGTATTTT
19 TRBJ2-5 TRBD2 few TRBV27 CASSLRSSGSTIRIGTQYF TGTGCCAGCAGTTTACGGTCTAGCGGGAGCACGATTAGGATCGGGACCCAGTACTTC
16 TRBJ2-1 TRBD2 . TRBV27 CASRPGGASSYKEQFF TGTGCCAGCAGGCCCGGGGGGGCCAGCTCCTACAAGGAGCAGTTCTTC
16 TRBJ2-3 TRBD2 . TRBV28 CASSDSTSAGTDTQYF TGTGCCAGCAGTGATTCGACTAGCGCCGGCACAGATACGCAGTATTTT
17 TRBJ2-4 . . TRBV4-2 CASSQDHSFGSKNIQYF TGTGCCAGCAGCCAAGATCACAGCTTTGGGTCCAAAAACATTCAGTACTTC
19 TRBJ2-7 TRBD1 . TRBV27 CASSPQGTGGGGGSYEQYF TGTGCCAGCAGTCCACAAGGGACAGGGGGCGGCGGGGGCTCTTACGAGCAGTACTTC
19 TRBJ2-1 TRBD2 once TRBV7-8 CASSSEGGTSGSSYNEQFF TGTGCCAGCAGCTCCGAGGGGGGAACTAGCGGAAGCTCCTACAATGAGCAGTTCTTC
15 TRBJ2-7 . . TRBV28 CASSSMAGTFYEQYF TGTGCCAGCAGTTCGATGGCCGGGACATTCTACGAGCAGTACTTC
15 TRBJ2-7 TRBD2 . TRBV7-9 CASSGGLANRFEQYF TGTGCCAGCAGCGGGGGACTAGCCAACCGTTTCGAGCAGTACTTC
16 TRBJ1-2 . . TRBV7-9 CASSFPRGGLDYGYTF TGTGCCAGCAGCTTCCCCCGGGGTGGATTAGACTATGGCTACACCTTC
17 TRBJ1-2 . . TRBV27 CASSRVETGNKLSGYTF TGTGCCAGCAGTCGCGTTGAAACAGGAAATAAGCTTTCTGGCTACACCTTC
16 TRBJ2-3 . . TRBV5-5 CASSLTGTRSTDTQYF TGTGCCAGCAGCCTTACCGGGACAAGGAGCACAGATACGCAGTATTTT
19 TRBJ2-3 TRBD2 . TRBV20-1 CSARWGFSGTSGGEDTQYF TGCAGTGCTAGATGGGGTTTTTCCGGGACTAGCGGAGGGGAGGATACGCAGTATTTT
19 TRBJ2-1 TRBD2 . TRBV27 CASSLKVLRPGGSYNEQFF TGTGCCAGCAGTTTAAAAGTGCTGCGTCCGGGAGGGTCCTACAATGAGCAGTTCTTC
15 TRBJ2-5 TRBD2 . TRBV20-1 CSARDLTSGRNEQYF TGCAGTGCTAGAGATCTCACTAGCGGGCGCAATGAGCAGTACTTC
18 TRBJ2-1 TRBD1 . TRBV6-1 CASSRASGTGSSYNEQFF TGTGCCAGCAGTCGTGCCTCCGGGACAGGGAGCTCCTACAATGAGCAGTTCTTC
18 TRBJ2-1 TRBD2 . TRBV10-2 CASSVSLRSGNAYNEQFF TGCGCCAGCAGTGTATCCCTGAGAAGCGGGAACGCCTACAATGAGCAGTTCTTC
13 TRBJ1-2 . . TRBV4-3 CASSQDREYGYTF TGCGCCAGCAGCCAAGACAGAGAATATGGCTACACCTTC
13 TRBJ1-1 . few TRBV7-3 CASSLTGTTEAFF TGTGCCAGCAGCTTAACGGGGACCACTGAAGCTTTCTTT
16 TRBJ2-7 TRBD2 . TRBV6-6 CASSYSRTSGKYEQYF TGTGCCAGCAGTTACTCAAGGACTAGCGGGAAATACGAGCAGTACTTC
13 TRBJ2-7 . many TRBV3-1 CASSQVLSYEQYF TGTGCCAGCAGCCAAGTTCTTTCGTACGAGCAGTACTTC
12 TRBJ2-7 . many TRBV3-1 CASSHGTYEQYF TGCGCCAGCAGCCATGGAACGTACGAGCAGTACTTC
15 TRBJ2-1 TRBD2 . TRBV6-5 CASSYSGLATNEQFF TGTGCCAGCAGTTACTCGGGACTAGCAACTAATGAGCAGTTCTTC
15 TRBJ2-1 TRBD2 few TRBV10-3 CAISERTSGSEHEFF TGTGCCATCAGTGAAAGGACTAGCGGGAGCGAACACGAGTTCTTC
14 TRBJ1-2 TRBD1 once TRBV20-1 CSARTGVGDYGYTF TGCAGTGCTCGGACAGGGGTTGGTGACTATGGCTACACCTTC
15 TRBJ1-2 . few TRBV6-5 CASRQQGRGDYGYTF TGTGCCAGCCGACAACAGGGAAGAGGAGACTATGGCTACACCTTC
16 TRBJ2-1 TRBD2 few TRBV7-2 CASSPMVAGGGNEQFF TGTGCCAGCAGCCCCATGGTAGCGGGAGGGGGAAATGAGCAGTTCTTC
15 TRBJ2-7 TRBD2 . TRBV12-3/TRBV12-4 CASSQAGGRVYEQYF TGTGCCAGCAGCCAAGCGGGGGGCAGGGTGTACGAGCAGTACTTC
14 TRBJ1-1 . many TRBV12-3/TRBV12-4 CASSLSGRDTEAFF TGTGCCAGCAGTTTGTCAGGTCGGGACACTGAAGCTTTCTTT
18 TRBJ2-4 TRBD2 . TRBV12-3/TRBV12-4 CAGSFETSGSLAKNIQYF TGTGCCGGCAGTTTTGAGACTAGCGGGAGTTTAGCCAAAAACATTCAGTACTTC
16 TRBJ1-5 TRBD1 few TRBV4-2 CASSQPGQGSNQPQHF TGTGCCAGCAGCCAGCCGGGACAGGGCAGCAATCAGCCCCAGCATTTT
16 TRBJ2-7 TRBD2 . TRBV9 CASSPARLAGIAEQYF TGTGCCAGCAGCCCCGCCCGGCTAGCGGGAATAGCCGAGCAGTACTTC
16 TRBJ2-7 TRBD2 . TRBV10-3 CAISEETSGSSYEQYF TGTGCCATCAGTGAGGAGACTAGCGGGAGCTCCTACGAGCAGTACTTC
14 TRBJ2-1 . few TRBV2 CASSVIQVASEQFF TGTGCCAGCAGTGTTATTCAGGTTGCGAGTGAGCAGTTCTTC
15 TRBJ2-1 . . TRBV11-2 CASSSTALPSNEQFF TGTGCCAGCAGCTCAACGGCCCTACCGAGCAATGAGCAGTTCTTC
14 TRBJ2-2 . . TRBV6-5 CASSLGGQGGELFF TGTGCCAGCAGCCTTGGGGGGCAAGGCGGGGAGCTGTTTTTT
18 TRBJ2-1 . few TRBV4-1 CASSQWSLLVSSYNEQFF TGCGCCAGCAGCCAGTGGTCACTACTAGTTTCCTCCTACAATGAGCAGTTCTTC
13 TRBJ2-3 . . TRBV20-1 CSAYKPSTDTQYF TGCAGTGCTTACAAACCTAGCACAGATACGCAGTATTTT
13 TRBJ2-7 . . TRBV3-1 CASSQDPEDEQYF TGTGCCAGCAGCCAAGATCCAGAAGACGAGCAGTACTTC
17 TRBJ2-1 . few TRBV6-1 CASCARPGPPFTNEQFF TGTGCCAGCTGCGCCCGACCGGGTCCACCTTTTACGAATGAGCAGTTCTTC
18 TRBJ2-1 TRBD2 . TRBV7-6 CASSLGLPSGRAGNEQFF TGTGCCAGCAGCTTAGGTCTCCCTAGCGGGAGGGCGGGGAATGAGCAGTTCTTC
13 TRBJ1-4 . . TRBV20-1 CSAAPLTNEKLFF TGCAGTGCCGCCCCCCTGACTAATGAAAAACTGTTTTTT